The TCR beta chain described here comes from a study of T cell responses to AZD1222 COVID-19 vaccine (dated by TCRdb to about 2021). Broadly, across the study: Because spike-specific TCR depth and breadth did not differ between the two schedules, AZD1222 recipients who got a second dose at roughly 4 weeks were pooled with those who got a second dose at roughly 12 weeks. A total of more than 230 trial participants underwent TCR sequencing, of whom about 200 had received two doses of AZD1222 and around 25 had received two doses of the MenACWY control vaccine. Trial participants were enrolled by age into subgroups of 18-55, 56-69 and 70-plus years, and around 150, 29 and 61 TCR-sequenced participants, respectively, were included in these subgroups. What the authors observed across the whole study: No day 14 peak-response samples were available, so repertoires were characterized only after the peak T cell response. The vaccine-associated CD4 TCRs covered the entire spike protein, and the dominant responses fell in regions 160-218 and 743-854. Most participants were white British and females outnumbered males, and the authors suggested that clonal diversity may have been underestimated. The 56-69-year group was small, and its depth increase did not reach significance, likely because of low power. Conclusions about previously exposed vaccinees were limited because only six AZD1222 recipients were SARS-CoV-2 seropositive at baseline. Spike-specific TCR breadth and depth rose significantly after two AZD1222 doses compared with day 0 and with MenACWY recipients. Epitopes outside the regions mutated in the B.1.351 and B.1.1.7 variants were reportedly recognized by nearly half of the unique spike-specific TCRs.

Trimmed from V: 1 base; trimmed from J: 9 bases; junction bases lacking a gene match: 5. Per the germline V gene, MGHRA is the CDR1 and YSYEKL is the CDR2. From cysteine to phenylalanine, the CDR3 is 15 amino acids long. Only the CDR3 region is kept as DNA, spanning 45 bases read in frame from base 1. In the paper's terms, the time point label means: baseline before first vaccination. Samples from vaccinated people were obtained from the UK trials COV001 and COV002, which included a single-blind randomized controlled phase 2/3 trial of AZD1222 (ChAdOx1 nCoV-19) in healthy adults. Trial participant PBMC samples were collected at day 0 and day 28 after the second dose for TCRbeta chain sequencing. As regards this clone: This clone's antigen is unknown. Base qualities are not recorded, but no much larger clone differs from it by a single base.

The CDR3 regions of human TCRbeta chains were subjected to immunosequencing. As for the authors' bioinformatics: TCRs in the repertoires were matched against a reference library of SARS-CoV-2-specific TCRs that had been generated with the MIRA antigen-specificity platform. Breadth was defined as the fraction of unique TCRs that were SARS-CoV-2-associated. Depth was defined as the fraction of total T cells that were SARS-CoV-2-associated. Using the MIRA data, each spike-specific TCR was assigned both to the spike region to which the TCR was reactive and to a CD4 or CD8 class. Log10-transformed breadth and depth values were compared by one-way ANOVA with Sidak's multiple comparisons tests. The immuneACCESS repertoire file appears here via TCRdb, limited to in-frame rearrangements. These files lack a portion of the clones; in checked studies, under half of the deficit traces to unresolved V genes, and the cause of the others is not known. V and J calls and clone size are as listed in that table; D and trimming were resolved from the DNA. A total of about 88,000 clones appear in this sample, about 92% of them only once. The ten largest clones add up to roughly 5.2% of the sample.

This sample comprised peripheral blood, obtained on day 0 of AZD1222 vaccination. This TCR was recovered from an adult in good health. Recombination joined TRBV4-1 with TRBJ2-1; TRBD2 matches 11 bases in the middle. At the DNA level, the sequence is TGCGCCAGCAGCCAAGTCATCCTAGCGGGAGGTGAGCAGTTCTTC. This yields the protein CASSQVILAGGEQFF.